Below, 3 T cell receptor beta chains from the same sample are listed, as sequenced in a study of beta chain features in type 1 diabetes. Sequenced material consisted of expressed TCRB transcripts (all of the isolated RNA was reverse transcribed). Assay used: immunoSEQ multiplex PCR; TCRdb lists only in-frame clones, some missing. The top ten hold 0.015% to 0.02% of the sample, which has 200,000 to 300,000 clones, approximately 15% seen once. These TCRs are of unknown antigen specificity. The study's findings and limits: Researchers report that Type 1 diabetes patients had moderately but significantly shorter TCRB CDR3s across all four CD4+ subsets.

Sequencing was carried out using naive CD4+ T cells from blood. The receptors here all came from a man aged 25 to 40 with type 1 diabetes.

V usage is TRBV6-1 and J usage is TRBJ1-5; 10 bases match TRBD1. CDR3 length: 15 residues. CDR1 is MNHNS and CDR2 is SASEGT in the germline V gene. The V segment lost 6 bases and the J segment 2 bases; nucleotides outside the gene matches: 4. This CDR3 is CASRDRGRGNQPQHF. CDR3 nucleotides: TGTGCCAGCAGAGACAGGGGGCGAGGCAATCAGCCCCAGCATTTT.

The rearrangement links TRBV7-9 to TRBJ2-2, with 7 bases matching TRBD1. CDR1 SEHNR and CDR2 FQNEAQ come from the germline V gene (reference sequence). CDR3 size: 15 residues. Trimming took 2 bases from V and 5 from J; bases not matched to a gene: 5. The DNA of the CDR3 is TGTGCCAGCAGCTTACTAGGGGGCGCGACCGGGGAGCTGTTTTTT. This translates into CASSLLGGATGELFF.

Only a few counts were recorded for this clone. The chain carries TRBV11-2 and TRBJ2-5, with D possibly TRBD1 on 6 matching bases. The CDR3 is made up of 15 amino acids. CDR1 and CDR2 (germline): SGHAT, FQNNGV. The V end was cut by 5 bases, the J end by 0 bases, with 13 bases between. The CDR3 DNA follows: TGTGCCAGCAGCCGAAAGACAGGAGACCAAGAGACCCAGTACTTC. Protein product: CASSRKTGDQETQYF.